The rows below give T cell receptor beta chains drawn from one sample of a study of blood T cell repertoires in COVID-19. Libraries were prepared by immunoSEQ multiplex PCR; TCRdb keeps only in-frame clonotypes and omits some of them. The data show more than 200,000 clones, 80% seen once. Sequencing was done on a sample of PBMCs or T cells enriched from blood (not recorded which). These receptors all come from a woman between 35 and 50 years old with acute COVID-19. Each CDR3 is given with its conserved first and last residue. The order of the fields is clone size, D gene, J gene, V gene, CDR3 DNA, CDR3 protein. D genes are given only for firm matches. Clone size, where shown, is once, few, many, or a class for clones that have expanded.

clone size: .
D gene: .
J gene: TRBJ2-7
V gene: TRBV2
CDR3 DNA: TGTGCCAGCAGGGTAGACAGGAACAACGAGCAGTACTTC
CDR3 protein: CASRVDRNNEQYF

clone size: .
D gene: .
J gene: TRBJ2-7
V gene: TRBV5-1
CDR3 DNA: TGCGCCAGCAGCCCCGTAATTAGCTCCTACGAGCAGTACTTC
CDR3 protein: CASSPVISSYEQYF

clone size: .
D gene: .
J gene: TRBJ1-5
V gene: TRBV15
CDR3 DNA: TGTGCCACCAGCAGAGCTATGAGGCCCCAGCATTTT
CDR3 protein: CATSRAMRPQHF

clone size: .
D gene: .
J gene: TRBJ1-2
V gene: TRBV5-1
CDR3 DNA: TGCGCCAGCAGCTACCGGACGGCGGGGAACTATGGCTACACCTTC
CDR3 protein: CASSYRTAGNYGYTF

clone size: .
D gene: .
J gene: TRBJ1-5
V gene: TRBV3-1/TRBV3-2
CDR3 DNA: TGTGCCAGCAGCCAAGGGCGGCAGCCCCAGCATTTT
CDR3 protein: CASSQGRQPQHF

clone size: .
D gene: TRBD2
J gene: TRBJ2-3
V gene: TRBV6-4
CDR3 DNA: TGTGCCAGCAGTCCCACTAGCGGGGGGGGCACAGATACGCAGTATTTT
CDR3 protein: CASSPTSGGGTDTQYF

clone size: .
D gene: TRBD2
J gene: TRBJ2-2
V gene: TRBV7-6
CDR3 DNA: TGTGCCAGCAGCTCACTTCCAGGCGGGGGGCCGAACACCGGGGAGCTGTTTTTT
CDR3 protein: CASSSLPGGGPNTGELFF

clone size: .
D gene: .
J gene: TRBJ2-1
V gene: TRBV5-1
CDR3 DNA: TGCGCCAGCAGCTCCCCCCAGGGAGGAAATGAGCAGTTCTTC
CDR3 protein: CASSSPQGGNEQFF

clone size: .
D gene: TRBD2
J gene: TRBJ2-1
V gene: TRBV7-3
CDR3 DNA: TGTGCCAGCAGCCGAGAGACTAGCTGGAGGTACAATGAGCAGTTCTTC
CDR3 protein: CASSRETSWRYNEQFF

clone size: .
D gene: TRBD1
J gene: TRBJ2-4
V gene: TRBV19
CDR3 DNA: TGTGCCAGTAGTATTCAACCCTACAGGGGAGCCAAAAACATTCAGTACTTC
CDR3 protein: CASSIQPYRGAKNIQYF

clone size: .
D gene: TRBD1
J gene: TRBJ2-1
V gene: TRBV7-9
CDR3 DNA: TGTGCCAGCAGCCCCCCGGGACAGGTATACAATGAGCAGTTCTTC
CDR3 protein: CASSPPGQVYNEQFF

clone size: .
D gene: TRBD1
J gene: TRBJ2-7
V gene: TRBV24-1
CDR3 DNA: TGTGCCACCAGTGATACCGGGACAGGTGGCGCCTACGAGCAGTACTTC
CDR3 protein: CATSDTGTGGAYEQYF

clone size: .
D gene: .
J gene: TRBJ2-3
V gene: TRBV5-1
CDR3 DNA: TGCGCCAGCAGCTCCAGACAAGATACGCAGTATTTT
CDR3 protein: CASSSRQDTQYF

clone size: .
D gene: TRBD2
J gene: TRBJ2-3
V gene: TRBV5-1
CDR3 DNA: TGCGCCAGCAGCTTGGGAGCGGGAGGTCCCGATACGCAGTATTTT
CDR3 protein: CASSLGAGGPDTQYF

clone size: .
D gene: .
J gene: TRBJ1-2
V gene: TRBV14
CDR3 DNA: TGTGCCAGCAGCCAAGAACATTTCGGGGGCTATGGCTACACCTTC
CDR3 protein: CASSQEHFGGYGYTF

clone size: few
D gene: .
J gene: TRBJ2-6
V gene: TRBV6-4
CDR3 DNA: TGTGCCAGCAGCCCCGAGGGCTCAGGGGCCAACGTCCTGACTTTC
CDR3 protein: CASSPEGSGANVLTF

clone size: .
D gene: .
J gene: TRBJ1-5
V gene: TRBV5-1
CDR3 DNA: TGCGCCAGCAGCTTGGAGGACAGCCTAAATCAGCCCCAGCATTTT
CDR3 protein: CASSLEDSLNQPQHF

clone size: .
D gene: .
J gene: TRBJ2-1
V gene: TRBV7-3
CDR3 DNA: TGTGCCAGCAGCTTAGGACAGAACAATGAGCAGTTCTTC
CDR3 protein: CASSLGQNNEQFF

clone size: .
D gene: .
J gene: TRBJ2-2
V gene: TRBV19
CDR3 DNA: TGTGCCAGTAATCGAGCGGAGAGGGTCGGGGAGCTGTTTTTT
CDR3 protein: CASNRAERVGELFF

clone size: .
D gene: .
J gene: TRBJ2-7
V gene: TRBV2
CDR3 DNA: TGTGCCAGCAGAAGACAGCCGACGAGCTACGAGCAGTACTTC
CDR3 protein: CASRRQPTSYEQYF

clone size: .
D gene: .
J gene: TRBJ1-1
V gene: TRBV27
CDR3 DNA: TGTGCCAGCAGTTTACCAGGTTCTGAAGCTTTCTTT
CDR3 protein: CASSLPGSEAFF

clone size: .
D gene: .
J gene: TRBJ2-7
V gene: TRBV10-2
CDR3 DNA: TGCGCCAGCAGTGAAGCGGAGGTAACCTACGAGCAGTACTTC
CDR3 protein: CASSEAEVTYEQYF

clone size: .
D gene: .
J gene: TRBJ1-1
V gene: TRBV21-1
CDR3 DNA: TGTGCCAGCAGCAGCGGCGCCGGACGGGAGGTCACTGAAGCTTTCTTT
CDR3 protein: CASSSGAGREVTEAFF

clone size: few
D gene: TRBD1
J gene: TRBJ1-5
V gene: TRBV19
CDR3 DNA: TGTGCCAGTAGTGATCGACAGGGCTATCAGCCCCAGCATTTT
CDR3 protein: CASSDRQGYQPQHF

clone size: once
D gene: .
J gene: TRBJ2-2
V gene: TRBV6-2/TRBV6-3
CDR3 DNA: TGTGCCAGCAGCGCCAGCCGAGGAACCGGGGAGCTGTTTTTT
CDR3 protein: CASSASRGTGELFF

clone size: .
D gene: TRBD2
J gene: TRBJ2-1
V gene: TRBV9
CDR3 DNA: TGTGCCAGCAGCGTAGGGGGAGGGAGGGATGAAAATGAGCAGTTCTTC
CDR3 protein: CASSVGGGRDENEQFF

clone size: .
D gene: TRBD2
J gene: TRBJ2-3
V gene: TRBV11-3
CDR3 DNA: TGTGCCAGCAGCTCGCCGCGGGGACTAGCGGGGGTAGATACGCAGTATTTT
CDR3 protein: CASSSPRGLAGVDTQYF

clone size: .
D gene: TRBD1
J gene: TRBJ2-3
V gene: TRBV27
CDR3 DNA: TGTGCCAGCAGTTTACGTGGACAGGGAAGAGATACGCAGTATTTT
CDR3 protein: CASSLRGQGRDTQYF

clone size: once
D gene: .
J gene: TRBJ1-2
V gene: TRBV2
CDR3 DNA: TGTGCCAGCAGTGATGACAGTACCTATGGCTACACCTTC
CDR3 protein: CASSDDSTYGYTF

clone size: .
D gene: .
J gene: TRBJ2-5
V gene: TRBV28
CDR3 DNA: TGTGCCAGCAGTAACATGCCTCGAGAGACCCAGTACTTC
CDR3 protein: CASSNMPRETQYF

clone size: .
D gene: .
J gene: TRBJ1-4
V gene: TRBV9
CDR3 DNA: TGTGCCAGCAGCGCCGGGACACTTGCAACTAATGAAAAACTGTTTTTT
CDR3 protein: CASSAGTLATNEKLFF

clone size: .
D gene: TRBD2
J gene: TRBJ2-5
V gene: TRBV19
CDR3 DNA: TGTGCCAGTAGTGATACTAGCGGTCAAGAGACCCAGTACTTC
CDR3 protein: CASSDTSGQETQYF

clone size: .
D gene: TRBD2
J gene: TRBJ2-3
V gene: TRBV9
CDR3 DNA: TGTGCCAGCAGCGTAGCCCTAGCGGGAGTGTTAGATACGCAGTATTTT
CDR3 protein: CASSVALAGVLDTQYF

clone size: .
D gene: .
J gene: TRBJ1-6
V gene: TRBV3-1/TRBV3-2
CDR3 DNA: TGTGCCAGCAGCCAAGCCGTCTATAATTCACCCCTCCACTTT
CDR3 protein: CASSQAVYNSPLHF

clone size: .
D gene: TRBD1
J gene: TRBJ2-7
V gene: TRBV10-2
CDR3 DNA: TGCGCCAGCAGTTCCGGGACAGGGCCCTACGAGCAGTACTTC
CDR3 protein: CASSSGTGPYEQYF

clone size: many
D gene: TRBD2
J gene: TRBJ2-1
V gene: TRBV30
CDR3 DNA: TGTGCCTGGAGTACTGATAGCGGGCGAAATGAGCAGTTCTTC
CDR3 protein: CAWSTDSGRNEQFF

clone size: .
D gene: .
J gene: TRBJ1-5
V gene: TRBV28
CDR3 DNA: TGTGCCAGCAGTAGGACTTCTGGCAATCAGCCCCAGCATTTT
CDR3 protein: CASSRTSGNQPQHF

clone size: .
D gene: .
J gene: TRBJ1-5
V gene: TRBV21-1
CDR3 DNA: TGTGCCAGCAGCCCGACGGACAGGGCTTCGGCTCAGCCCCAGCATTTT
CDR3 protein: CASSPTDRASAQPQHF

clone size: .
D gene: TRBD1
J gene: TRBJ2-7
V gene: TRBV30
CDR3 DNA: TGTGCCTGGAGTGTACAGGGGGCGGGAGAGCAGTACTTC
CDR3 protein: CAWSVQGAGEQYF

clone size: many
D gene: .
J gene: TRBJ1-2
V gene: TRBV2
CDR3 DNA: TGTGCCAGCAGTGACGGGGGATATGGCTACACCTTC
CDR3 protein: CASSDGGYGYTF

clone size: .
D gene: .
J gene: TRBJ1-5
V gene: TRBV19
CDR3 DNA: TGTGCCAGTAATGACATACGCAATCAGCCCCAGCATTTT
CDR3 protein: CASNDIRNQPQHF

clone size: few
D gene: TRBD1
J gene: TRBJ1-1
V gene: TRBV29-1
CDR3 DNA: TGCAGCGTGGACAGGGGCACTGAAGCTTTCTTT
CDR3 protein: CSVDRGTEAFF

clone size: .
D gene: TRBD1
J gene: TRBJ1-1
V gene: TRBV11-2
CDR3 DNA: TGTGCCAGCAGCTGGACAGGGACGAACACTGAAGCTTTCTTT
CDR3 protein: CASSWTGTNTEAFF

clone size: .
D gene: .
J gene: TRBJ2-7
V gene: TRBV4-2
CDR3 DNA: TGTGCCAGCAGCCAAGATCTGGACAGAGCCTACGAGCAGTACTTC
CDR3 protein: CASSQDLDRAYEQYF

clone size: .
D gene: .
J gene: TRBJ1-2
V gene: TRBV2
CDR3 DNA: TGTGCCAGCAGCCTAACCAGTCCGAAGGGAGCTGGCTACACCTTC
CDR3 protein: CASSLTSPKGAGYTF

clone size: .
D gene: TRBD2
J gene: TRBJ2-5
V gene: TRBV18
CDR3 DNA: TGTGCCAGCTCACCCTCCCTAGCGGGGCCTGAGACCCAGTACTTC
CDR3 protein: CASSPSLAGPETQYF

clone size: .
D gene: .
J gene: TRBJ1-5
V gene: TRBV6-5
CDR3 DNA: TGTGCCAGCAGACGGGGTCCCGATCAGCCCCAGCATTTT
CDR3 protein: CASRRGPDQPQHF

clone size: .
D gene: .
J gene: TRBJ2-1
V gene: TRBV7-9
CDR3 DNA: TGTGCCAGCAGTTCCCTGGGCCGATCGGTGGATGAGCAGTTCTTC
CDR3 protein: CASSSLGRSVDEQFF

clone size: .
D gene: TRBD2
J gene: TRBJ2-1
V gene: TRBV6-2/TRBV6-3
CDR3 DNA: TGTGCCAGCAGCAGCTCAACCGGACTAGGCAGAGACAATGAGCAGTTCTTC
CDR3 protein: CASSSSTGLGRDNEQFF

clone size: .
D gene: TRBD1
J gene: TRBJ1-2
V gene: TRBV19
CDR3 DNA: TGTGCCGTGTACAGGGGATCTGGCTACACCTTC
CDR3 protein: CAVYRGSGYTF

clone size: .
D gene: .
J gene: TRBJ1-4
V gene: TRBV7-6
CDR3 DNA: TGTGCCAGCAGCTTAGATCCCCGGGGACATTCTAATGAAAAACTGTTTTTT
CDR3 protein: CASSLDPRGHSNEKLFF

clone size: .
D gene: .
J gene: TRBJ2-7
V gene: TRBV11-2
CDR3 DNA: TGTGCCAGCAGCTTAGGTCGTGGGGCAGGGTACGAGCAGTACTTC
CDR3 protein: CASSLGRGAGYEQYF

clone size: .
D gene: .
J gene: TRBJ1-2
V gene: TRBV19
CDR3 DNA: TGTGCCAGTAGCCCAGGGAGGAGTGGCTACACCTTC
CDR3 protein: CASSPGRSGYTF

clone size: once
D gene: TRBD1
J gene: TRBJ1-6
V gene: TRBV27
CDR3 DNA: TGTGCCAGCAGTTTACGGGACAGTGGGGCCAGACCCCTCCACTTT
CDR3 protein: CASSLRDSGARPLHF

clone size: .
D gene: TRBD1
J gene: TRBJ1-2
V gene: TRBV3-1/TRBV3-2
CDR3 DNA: TGTGCCAGCAGACAGGGACAGGGCTATGGCTACACCTTC
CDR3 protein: CASRQGQGYGYTF

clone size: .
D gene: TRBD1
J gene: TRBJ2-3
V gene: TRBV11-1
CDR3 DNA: TGTGCCAGCAGCTCCCGGGACAGGACAGATACGCAGTATTTT
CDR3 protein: CASSSRDRTDTQYF

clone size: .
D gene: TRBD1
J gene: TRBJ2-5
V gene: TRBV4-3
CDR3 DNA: TGCGCCAGCAGCCGAAGACAGGGGGCAGGAGAGACCCAGTACTTC
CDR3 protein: CASSRRQGAGETQYF